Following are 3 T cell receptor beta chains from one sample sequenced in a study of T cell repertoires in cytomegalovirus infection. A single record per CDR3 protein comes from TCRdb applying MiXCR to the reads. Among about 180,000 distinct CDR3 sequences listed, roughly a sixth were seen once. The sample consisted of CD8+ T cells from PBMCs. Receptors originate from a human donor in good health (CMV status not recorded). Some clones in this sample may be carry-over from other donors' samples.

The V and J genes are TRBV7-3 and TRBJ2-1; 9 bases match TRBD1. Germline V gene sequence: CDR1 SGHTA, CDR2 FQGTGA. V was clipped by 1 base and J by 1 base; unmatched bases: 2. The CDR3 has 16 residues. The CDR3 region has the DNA TGTGCCAGCAGCTTAAGGGACAGGGAGTCCTACAATGAGCAGTTCTTC. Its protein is CASSLRDRESYNEQFF.

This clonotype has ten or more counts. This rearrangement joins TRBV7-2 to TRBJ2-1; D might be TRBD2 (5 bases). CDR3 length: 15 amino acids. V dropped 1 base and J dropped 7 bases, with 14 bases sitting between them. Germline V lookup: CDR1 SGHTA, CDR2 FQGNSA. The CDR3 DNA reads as TGTGCCAGCAGCTTAGAGTTGCTAGCCTCTAATGAGCAGTTCTTC. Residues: CASSLELLASNEQFF.

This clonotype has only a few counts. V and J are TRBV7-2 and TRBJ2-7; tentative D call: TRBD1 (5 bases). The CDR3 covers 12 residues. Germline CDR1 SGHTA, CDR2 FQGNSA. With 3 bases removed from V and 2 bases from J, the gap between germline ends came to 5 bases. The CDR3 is CASSLDTYEQYF. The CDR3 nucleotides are TGTGCCAGCAGCTTGGACACCTACGAGCAGTACTTC.